This record concerns one TCR beta chain sequence. A single record per CDR3 protein comes from TCRdb applying MiXCR to the 5' RACE reads. Among a few hundred thousand distinct CDR3 sequences listed, around 13% were seen once. The record originates from a study of T cells after yellow fever vaccination. This CDR3 has 13 residues. Germline assignment: CDR1 DFQATT and CDR2 SNEGSKA (reference sequence). Deletions cut 7 bases from V and 2 bases from J, with 15 bases between. The V and J genes are TRBV20-1 and TRBJ2-7; a weak D match, TRBD2 (6 bases). The clonotype originates from a man aged 18 to 29 who received the YFV17D yellow fever vaccine. Source: CD4+ T cells sorted from PBMCs, taken 15 days after the yellow fever booster vaccination. The CDR3 sequence: CSGLRGSTYEQYV. In DNA form, the CDR3 reads TGCAGTGGTCTCCGGGGGTCGACCTACGAGCAGTACGTC.